The entry below gives a single T cell receptor (beta chain) sequence along with its context. This CDR3 is built from 15 residues. Unmatched junction bases numbered 2, after V lost 3 bases and J lost 5 bases. CDR1 is SGHVS, CDR2 FQNEAQ, per germline. This sample is drawn from a study of cytomegalovirus exposure and HLA in healthy donors. 13 Jbeta primers and 60 Vbeta primers were used for the PCR. TCRdb's copy holds only in-frame clones and misses some; the assay was immunoSEQ multiplex PCR. The table includes 120,000 to 150,000 clones, around 80% detected once. The V and J genes are TRBV7-8 and TRBJ2-1, with TRBD2 identical over 12 bases. The sequencing sample was made of PBMCs. This clonotype was obtained from a woman between 35 and 50 years old in good health and CMV-seronegative. The CDR3 DNA follows: TGTGCCAGCAGCTTCGGACTAGCGGGGAACAATGAGCAGTTCTTC. Translating it yields CASSFGLAGNNEQFF. Together with reference TRBV7-8 and TRBJ2-1, the CDR3 gives the full variable domain: GAGVSQSPRYKVAKRGQDVALRCDPISGHVSLFWYQQALGQGPEFLTYFQNEAQLDKSGLPSDRFFAERPEGSVSTLKIQRTQQEDSAVYLCASSFGLAGNNEQFFGPGTRLTVL.